A single sample gave rise to the 10 T cell receptor beta chains below, sequenced in a study of blood T cell repertoires in COVID-19. Generated by immunoSEQ multiplex PCR, the TCRdb table keeps only in-frame clones and is missing some. The repertoire holds over 200,000 clones, 70% to 80% seen once, with 3.3% in the top ten. The sequenced sample consisted of peripheral blood. The receptors originated from an elderly woman with acute or convalescent COVID-19.

The chain couples TRBV5-1 to TRBJ2-5; D is undetermined. Trimming removed 0 bases from V and 2 bases from J, with 8 bases in between. CDR1 and CDR2 (germline): SGHRS, YFSETQ. The CDR3 runs 14 residues. The CDR3, as DNA: TGCGCCAGCAGCTTGGCCATCAGACAAGAGACCCAGTACTTC. This sequence encodes CASSLAIRQETQYF.

The chain couples TRBV2 to TRBJ1-2, with D tentatively TRBD1 (5 bases). This CDR3 is built from 14 residues. CDR1 and CDR2 (germline): SNHLY, FYNNEI. V was shortened by 4 bases and J by 2 bases, with 11 bases between the two germline ends. The CDR3 loop is CASSAGGANYGYTF. CDR3 DNA: TGTGCCAGCAGTGCGGGAGGGGCCAACTATGGCTACACCTTC.

This clone is a singleton in its sample. The rearrangement joins TRBV12-3 or TRBV12-4 to TRBJ1-2; a possible D gene is TRBD1 (5 bases). The CDR3 totals 13 residues. V lost 4 bases and J lost 8, with 14 bases in between. CDR3 bases: TGTGCCAGCAGTTCCGTTCAGGGTAGAGGCTACACCTTC. Residues: CASSSVQGRGYTF.

This chain connects TRBV28 to TRBJ1-2, with D possibly being TRBD1 (5 bases). Trimming pared 2 bases from V and 0 bases from J, leaving 13 bases between. This CDR3 region has 16 residues. The germline V gene has CDR1 MDHEN and CDR2 SYDVKM. The CDR3: CASSLGAASTNYGYTF. The DNA for the CDR3 is TGTGCCAGCAGTTTAGGGGCAGCCTCCACTAACTATGGCTACACCTTC.

The J gene is TRBJ2-7, the V gene TRBV18; D is undetermined. The CDR3 extends over 12 amino acids. Trimming took 1 base from V and 3 from J, leaving 4 bases between them. The germline V gene encodes CDR1 KGHSH and CDR2 LQKENI. CDR3 residues: CASSPHGYEQYF. In DNA, the CDR3 is TGTGCCAGCTCACCACACGGCTACGAGCAGTACTTC.

The V and J genes are TRBV5-1 and TRBJ1-4; a weak D match, TRBD1 (6 bases). V was pared by 4 bases and J by 8 bases, with 15 bases between. This CDR3 spans 14 amino acids. CDR1 is SGHRS, CDR2 YFSETQ, per germline. This CDR3 is CASSDGQRNEKLFF. The CDR3 region has the DNA TGCGCCAGCAGCGACGGACAGAGAAACGAAAAACTGTTTTTT.

The table lists this clone with a few counts. V and J are TRBV5-8 and TRBJ2-2, with a weak D call TRBD2 (7 bases). The ends were cut back, 0 bases at V and 3 bases at J, with 9 bases in the middle. Germline V gene lookup returns CDR1 SGHTS and CDR2 YDEGEE. The CDR3 totals 15 residues. Here the CDR3 reads CASSLAGGYTGELFF. CDR3 DNA: TGTGCCAGCAGCTTGGCGGGGGGCTACACCGGGGAGCTGTTTTTT.

This rearrangement joins TRBV11-3 to TRBJ2-1; TRBD1 matches 10 bases. CDR1 SGHNT and CDR2 YENEEA come from the germline V gene. CDR3 size: 16 residues. V lost 2 bases to trimming and J lost 0 bases; unmatched junction nucleotides: 1. CDR3 nucleotide sequence: TGTGCCAGCAGCTTACGGACAGGGGGCTCCTACAATGAGCAGTTCTTC. Protein product: CASSLRTGGSYNEQFF.

This clone was observed a single time. This sequence joins TRBV5-1 and TRBJ2-7, with TRBD2 matching 8 bases. The CDR3 is 16 amino acids. Trimming removed 4 bases from V and 0 bases from J; junction bases left unmatched: 9. Germline CDR1 and CDR2: SGHRS and YFSETQ. The CDR3: CASSPPGGVSSYEQYF. In nucleotides, the CDR3 is TGCGCCAGCAGCCCCCCCGGGGGGGTAAGCTCCTACGAGCAGTACTTC.

In this sample, this clone turned up a few times. CDR3 protein: CASSPRPGSNQPQHF. CDR3 coding DNA: TGTGCCAGCAGCCCCAGACCAGGCAGCAATCAGCCCCAGCATTTT. The chain uses TRBV7-6 and TRBJ1-5; no clear D. Germline CDR1 SGHVS, CDR2 FNYEAQ. The V end lost 5 bases, the J end lost 1 base, and 12 bases lay between the germline ends. The CDR3 runs 15 residues.